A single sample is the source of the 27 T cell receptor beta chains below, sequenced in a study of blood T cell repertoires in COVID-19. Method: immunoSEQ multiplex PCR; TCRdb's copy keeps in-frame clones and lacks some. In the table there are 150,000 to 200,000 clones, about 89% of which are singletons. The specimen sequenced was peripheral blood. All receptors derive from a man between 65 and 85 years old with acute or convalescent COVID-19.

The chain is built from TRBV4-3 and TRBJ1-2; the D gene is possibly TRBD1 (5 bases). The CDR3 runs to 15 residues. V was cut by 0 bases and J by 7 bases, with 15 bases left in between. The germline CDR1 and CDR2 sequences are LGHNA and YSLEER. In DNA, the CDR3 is TGCGCCAGCAGCCAAGATCGTAGTGGAGGGGTTGGCTACACCTTC. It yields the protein CASSQDRSGGVGYTF.

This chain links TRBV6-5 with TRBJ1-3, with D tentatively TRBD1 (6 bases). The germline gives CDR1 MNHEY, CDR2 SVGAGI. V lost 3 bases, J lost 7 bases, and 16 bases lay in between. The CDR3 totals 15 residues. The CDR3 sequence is CASSYSGTSMNTIYF. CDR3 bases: TGTGCCAGCAGTTATTCCGGGACATCGATGAACACCATATATTTT.

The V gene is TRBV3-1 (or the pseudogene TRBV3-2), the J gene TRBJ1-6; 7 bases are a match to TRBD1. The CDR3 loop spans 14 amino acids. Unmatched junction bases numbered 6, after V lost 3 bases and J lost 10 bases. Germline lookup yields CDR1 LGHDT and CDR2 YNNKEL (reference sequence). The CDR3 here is CASSQRQGGSPLHF. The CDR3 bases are TGTGCCAGCAGCCAGAGACAGGGAGGATCACCCCTCCACTTT.

The chain's CDR3 is CASSAPPGTGEQETQYF. The CDR3 DNA reads TGTGCCAGCAGCGCCCCACCCGGGACAGGCGAACAAGAGACCCAGTACTTC. V usage is TRBV9 and J usage is TRBJ2-5, with 8 bases matching TRBD1. The CDR3 has 17 residues. Germline CDR1 and CDR2: SGDLS and YYNGEE. The ends lost 3 bases at V and 2 bases at J; junction bases unmatched: 12.

The CDR3 nucleotides read TGTGCCAGCTCACCGAATATACCGGACAGCGACTATGGCTACACCTTC. Amino acid sequence: CASSPNIPDSDYGYTF. The chain uses TRBV18 and TRBJ1-2; D may be TRBD1 (6 bases). From germline, CDR1 is KGHSH and CDR2 LQKENI. Trimming took off 3 bases at V and 3 bases at J, with 17 bases between the two ends. The CDR3 extends over 16 amino acids.

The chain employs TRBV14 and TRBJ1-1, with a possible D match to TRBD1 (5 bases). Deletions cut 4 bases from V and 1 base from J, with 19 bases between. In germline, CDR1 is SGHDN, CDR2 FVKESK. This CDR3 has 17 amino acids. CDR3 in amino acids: CASSPPGRGRENTEAFF. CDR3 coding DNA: TGTGCCAGCAGCCCTCCGGGACGGGGGAGGGAGAACACTGAAGCTTTCTTT. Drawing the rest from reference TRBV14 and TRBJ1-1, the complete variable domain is EAGVTQFPSHSVIEKGQTVTLRCDPISGHDNLYWYRRVMGKEIKFLLHFVKESKQDESGMPNNRFLAERTGGTYSTLKVQPAELEDSGVYFCASSPPGRGRENTEAFFGQGTRLTVV.

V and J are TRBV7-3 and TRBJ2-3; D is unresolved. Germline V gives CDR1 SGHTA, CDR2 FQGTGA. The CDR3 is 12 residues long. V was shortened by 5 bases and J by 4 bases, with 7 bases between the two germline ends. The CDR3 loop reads CASSLSSDTQYF. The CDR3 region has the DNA TGTGCCAGCAGCCTTTCTTCAGATACGCAGTATTTT.

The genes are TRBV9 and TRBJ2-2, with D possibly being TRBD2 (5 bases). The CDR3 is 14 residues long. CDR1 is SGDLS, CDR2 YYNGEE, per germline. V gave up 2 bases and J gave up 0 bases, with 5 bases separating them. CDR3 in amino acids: CASSVSANTGELFF. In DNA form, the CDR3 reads TGTGCCAGCAGCGTTAGCGCGAACACCGGGGAGCTGTTTTTT.

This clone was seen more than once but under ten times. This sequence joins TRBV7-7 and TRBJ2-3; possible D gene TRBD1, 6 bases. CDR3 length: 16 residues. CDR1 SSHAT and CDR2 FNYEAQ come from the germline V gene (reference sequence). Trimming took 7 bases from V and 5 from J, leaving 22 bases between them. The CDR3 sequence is CASTPFPRGRLDTQYF. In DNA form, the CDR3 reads TGTGCCAGCACCCCCTTTCCCAGGGGAAGATTAGATACGCAGTATTTT.

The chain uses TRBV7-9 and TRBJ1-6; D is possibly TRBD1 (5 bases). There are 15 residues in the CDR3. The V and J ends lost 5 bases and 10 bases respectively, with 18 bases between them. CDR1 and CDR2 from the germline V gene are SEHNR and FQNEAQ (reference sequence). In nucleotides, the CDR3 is TGTGCCAGCAGCCCTAGCGAAAGGGGCCGATCACCCCTCCACTTT. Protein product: CASSPSERGRSPLHF.

The DNA of the CDR3 is TGTGCCAGCAGCCTGGACTCGGGACAGGGGGCCTACGAGCAGTACTTC. This codes for CASSLDSGQGAYEQYF. The rearrangement joins TRBV7-9 to TRBJ2-7; 11 nucleotides align to TRBD1. V shed 5 bases, J shed 2 bases, and the junction held 8 bases outside the gene matches. Per germline, CDR1 SEHNR and CDR2 FQNEAQ (reference sequence). CDR3 length: 16 residues.

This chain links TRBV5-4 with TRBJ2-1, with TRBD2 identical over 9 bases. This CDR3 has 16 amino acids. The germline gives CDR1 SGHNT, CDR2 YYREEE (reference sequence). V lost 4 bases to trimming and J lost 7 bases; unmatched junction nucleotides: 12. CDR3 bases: TGTGCCAGCAGCCAGGACTTGAGCGGGAGGAAAAATGAGCAGTTCTTC. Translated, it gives CASSQDLSGRKNEQFF.

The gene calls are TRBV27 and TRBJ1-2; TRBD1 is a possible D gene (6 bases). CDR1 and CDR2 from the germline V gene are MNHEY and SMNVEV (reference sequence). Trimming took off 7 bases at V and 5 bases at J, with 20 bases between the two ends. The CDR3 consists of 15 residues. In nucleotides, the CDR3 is TGTGCCAGCACCCAAGGGATCGGGACAAGGTATGGCTACACCTTC. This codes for CASTQGIGTRYGYTF.

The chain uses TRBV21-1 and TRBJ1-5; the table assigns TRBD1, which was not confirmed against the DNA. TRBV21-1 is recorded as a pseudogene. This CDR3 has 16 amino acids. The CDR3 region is CASSKARTDSNQPQHF. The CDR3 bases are TGTGCCAGCAGCAAAGCTCGGACAGATAGCAATCAGCCCCAGCATTTT.

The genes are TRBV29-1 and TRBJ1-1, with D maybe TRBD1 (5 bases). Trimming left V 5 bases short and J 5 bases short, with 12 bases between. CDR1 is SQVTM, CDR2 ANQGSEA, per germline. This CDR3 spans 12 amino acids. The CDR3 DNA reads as TGCAGCGTTCCCGACAGAGAGACTGAAGCTTTCTTT. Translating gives CSVPDRETEAFF.

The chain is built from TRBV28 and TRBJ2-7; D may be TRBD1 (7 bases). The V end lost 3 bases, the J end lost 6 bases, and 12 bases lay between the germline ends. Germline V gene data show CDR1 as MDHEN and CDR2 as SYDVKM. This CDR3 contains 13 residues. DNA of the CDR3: TGTGCCAGCAGTTTGGGGCAGGGGGGCGAGCAGTACTTC. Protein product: CASSLGQGGEQYF.

CDR3 residues: CASSLAVAGGADEQFF. DNA for the CDR3: TGTGCCAGCAGCTTAGCGGTAGCGGGAGGGGCAGATGAGCAGTTCTTC. The chain carries TRBV7-9 and TRBJ2-1; 11 nucleotides agree with TRBD2. After removal of 0 bases from V and 8 bases from J, the junction contained 6 bases not matched to a gene. This CDR3 spans 16 amino acids. The germline V gene encodes CDR1 SEHNR and CDR2 FQNEAQ (reference sequence).

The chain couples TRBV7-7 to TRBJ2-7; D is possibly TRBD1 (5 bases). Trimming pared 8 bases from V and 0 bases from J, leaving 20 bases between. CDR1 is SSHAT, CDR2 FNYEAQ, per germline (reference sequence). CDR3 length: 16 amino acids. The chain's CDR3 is CASPKAQGPFSYEQYF. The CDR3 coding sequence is TGTGCCAGCCCGAAAGCCCAGGGTCCCTTCTCCTACGAGCAGTACTTC. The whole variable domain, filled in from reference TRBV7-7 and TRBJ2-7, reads GAGVSQSPRYKVTKRGQDVTLRCDPISSHATLYWYQQALGQGPEFLTYFNYEAQPDKSGLPSDRFSAERPEGSISTLTIQRTEQRDSAMYRCASPKAQGPFSYEQYFGPGTRLTVT.

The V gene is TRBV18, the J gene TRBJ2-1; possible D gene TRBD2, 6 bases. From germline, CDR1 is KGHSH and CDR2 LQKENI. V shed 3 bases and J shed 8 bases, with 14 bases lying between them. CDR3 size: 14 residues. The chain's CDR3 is CASSPRLEGDEQFF. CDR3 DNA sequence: TGTGCCAGCTCACCGCGACTAGAAGGGGATGAGCAGTTCTTC.

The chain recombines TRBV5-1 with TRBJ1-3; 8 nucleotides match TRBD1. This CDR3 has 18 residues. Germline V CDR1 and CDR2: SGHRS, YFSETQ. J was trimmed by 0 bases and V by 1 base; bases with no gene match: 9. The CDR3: CASSLKTGGAISGNTIYF. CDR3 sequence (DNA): TGCGCCAGCAGCTTGAAAACAGGGGGGGCAATCTCTGGAAACACCATATATTTT.

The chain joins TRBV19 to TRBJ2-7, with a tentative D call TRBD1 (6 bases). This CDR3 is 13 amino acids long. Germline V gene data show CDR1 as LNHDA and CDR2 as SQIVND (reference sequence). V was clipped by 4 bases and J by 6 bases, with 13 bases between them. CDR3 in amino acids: CASSRAGELEQYF. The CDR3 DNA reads TGTGCCAGTAGTAGAGCAGGGGAGCTCGAGCAGTACTTC.

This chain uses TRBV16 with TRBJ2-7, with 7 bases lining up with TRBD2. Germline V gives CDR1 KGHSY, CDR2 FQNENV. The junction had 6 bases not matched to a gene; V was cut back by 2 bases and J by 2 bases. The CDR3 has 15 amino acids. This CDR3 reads CASSQGRGETYEQYF. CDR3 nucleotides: TGTGCCAGCAGCCAAGGCCGGGGGGAAACCTACGAGCAGTACTTC.

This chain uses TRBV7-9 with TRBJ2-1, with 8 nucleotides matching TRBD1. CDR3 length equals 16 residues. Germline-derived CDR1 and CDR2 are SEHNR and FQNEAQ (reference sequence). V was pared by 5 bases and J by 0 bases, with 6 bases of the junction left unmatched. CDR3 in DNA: TGTGCCAGCAGCCTCGGGACAGGATACTCCTACAATGAGCAGTTCTTC. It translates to CASSLGTGYSYNEQFF.

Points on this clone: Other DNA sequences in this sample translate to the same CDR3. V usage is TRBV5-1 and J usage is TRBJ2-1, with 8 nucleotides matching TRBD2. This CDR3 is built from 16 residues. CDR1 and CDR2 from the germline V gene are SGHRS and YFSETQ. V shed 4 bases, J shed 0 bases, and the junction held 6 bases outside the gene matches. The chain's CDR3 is CASSLGSGGSYNEQFF. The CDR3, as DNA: TGCGCCAGCAGCCTGGGGAGCGGGGGCTCCTACAATGAGCAGTTCTTC.

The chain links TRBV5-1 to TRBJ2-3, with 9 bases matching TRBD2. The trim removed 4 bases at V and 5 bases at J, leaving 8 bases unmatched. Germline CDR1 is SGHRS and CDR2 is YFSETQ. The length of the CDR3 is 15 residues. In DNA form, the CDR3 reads TGCGCCAGCAGCATAACGACTAGCGGCAAAGATACGCAGTATTTT. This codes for CASSITTSGKDTQYF.

Here the CDR3 DNA reads TGCGCCAGCAGCCACCCGGGACAGGGGAAAGAGACCCAGTACTTC. Translation gives CASSHPGQGKETQYF. The gene calls are TRBV4-1 and TRBJ2-5, with TRBD1 identical over 10 bases. Germline trimming cut 3 bases from V and 3 bases from J; bases unmatched to any gene: 4. In germline, CDR1 is MGHRA, CDR2 YSYEKL. The CDR3 is made up of 15 amino acids.

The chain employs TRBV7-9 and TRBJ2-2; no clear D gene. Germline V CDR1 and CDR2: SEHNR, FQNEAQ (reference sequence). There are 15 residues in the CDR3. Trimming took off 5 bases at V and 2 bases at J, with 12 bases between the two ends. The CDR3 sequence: CASSRLELNTGELFF. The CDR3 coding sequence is TGTGCCAGCAGCCGGCTGGAGTTAAACACCGGGGAGCTGTTTTTT.